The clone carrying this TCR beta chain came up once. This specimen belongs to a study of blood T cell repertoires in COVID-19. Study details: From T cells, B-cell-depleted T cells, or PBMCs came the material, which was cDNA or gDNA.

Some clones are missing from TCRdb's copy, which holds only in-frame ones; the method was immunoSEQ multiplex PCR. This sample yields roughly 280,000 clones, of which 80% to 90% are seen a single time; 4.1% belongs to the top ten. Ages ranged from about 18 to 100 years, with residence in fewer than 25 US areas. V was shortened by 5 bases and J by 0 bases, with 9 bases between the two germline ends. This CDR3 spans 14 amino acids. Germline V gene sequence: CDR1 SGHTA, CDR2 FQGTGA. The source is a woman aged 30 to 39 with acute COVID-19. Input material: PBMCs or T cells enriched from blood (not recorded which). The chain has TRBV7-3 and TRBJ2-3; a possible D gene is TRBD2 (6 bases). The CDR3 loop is CASSPSGSTDTQYF. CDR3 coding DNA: TGTGCCAGCAGCCCCAGCGGGAGCACAGATACGCAGTATTTT.